This T cell receptor (beta chain) came from a study of vaccination and CD4 T cells after COVID-19. The table lists this clonotype with a few counts. Its cognate antigen is unknown. The Oncomine TCR Beta short-read assay was applied to DNA of cultured CD4+ T cells. TCRdb processed the PCR reads anew with MiXCR; each CDR3 protein has one entry. The sample includes fewer than 30,000 distinct CDR3 sequences, under 75% seen only once; the top ten take around a sixth. The treatment is: roughly 10-day PBMC culture with coronavirus spike peptide pools or control peptides (ViraFEST assay). This CDR3 region has 14 residues. V was shortened by 8 bases and J by 0 bases, with 14 bases between the two germline ends. Germline-derived CDR1 and CDR2 are MNHNS and SASEGT.

Sample: CD4+ T cells from blood, cultured in vitro, taken after SARS-CoV-2 vaccination. This sequence originates from a human donor who received a COVID-19 vaccine. This sequence joins TRBV6-1 and TRBJ2-7; possible D gene TRBD1, 5 bases. The CDR3 loop is CASGVDRRSYEQYF. In DNA, the CDR3 is TGTGCCAGCGGGGTAGACAGACGCTCCTACGAGCAGTACTTC.